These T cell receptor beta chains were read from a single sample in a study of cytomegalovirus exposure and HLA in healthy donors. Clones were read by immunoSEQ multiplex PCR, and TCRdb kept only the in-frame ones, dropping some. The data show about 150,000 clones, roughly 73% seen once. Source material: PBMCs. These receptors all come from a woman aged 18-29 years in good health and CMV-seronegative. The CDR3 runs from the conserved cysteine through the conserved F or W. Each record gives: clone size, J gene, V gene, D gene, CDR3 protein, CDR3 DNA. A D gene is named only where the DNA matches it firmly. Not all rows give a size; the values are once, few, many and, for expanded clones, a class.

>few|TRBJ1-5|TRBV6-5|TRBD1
CASSTGQENQPQHF
TGTGCCAGCAGTACCGGACAGGAAAATCAGCCCCAGCATTTT
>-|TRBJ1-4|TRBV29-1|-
CSVSGTTNEKLFF
TGCAGCGTCTCCGGGACAACTAATGAAAAACTGTTTTTT
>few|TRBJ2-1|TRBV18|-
CASSPPSSYNEQFF
TGTGCCAGCTCACCCCCTAGCTCCTACAATGAGCAGTTCTTC
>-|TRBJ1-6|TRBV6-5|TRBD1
CASSPGGEVSPLHF
TGTGCCAGCAGTCCAGGGGGCGAGGTATCACCCCTCCACTTT
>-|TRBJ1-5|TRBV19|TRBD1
CASRLQGVNQPQHF
TGTGCCAGTAGGCTACAGGGGGTAAATCAGCCCCAGCATTTT
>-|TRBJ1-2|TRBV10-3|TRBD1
CAIGRDRGLHGYTF
TGTGCCATCGGGCGGGACAGGGGGCTGCATGGCTACACCTTC
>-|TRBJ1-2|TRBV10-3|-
CAISESLSASGDNYGYTF
TGTGCCATCAGTGAGTCGTTGTCGGCTTCAGGGGATAACTATGGCTACACCTTC
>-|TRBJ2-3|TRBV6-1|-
CASSTGLGTDTQYF
TGTGCCAGCAGTACAGGGCTGGGAACAGATACGCAGTATTTT
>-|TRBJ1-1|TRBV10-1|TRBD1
CASSEGGPGGRAFF
TGCGCCAGCAGTGAGGGAGGGCCAGGGGGCCGAGCTTTCTTT
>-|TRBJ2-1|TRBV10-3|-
CAIGDNEQFF
TGTGCCATCGGAGACAATGAGCAGTTCTTC
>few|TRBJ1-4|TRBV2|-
CASSEETGNEKLFF
TGTGCCAGCAGTGAAGAAACAGGGAATGAAAAACTGTTTTTT
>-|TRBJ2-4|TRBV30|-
CAWVGGDIQYF
TGTGCCTGGGTGGGGGGAGACATTCAGTACTTC
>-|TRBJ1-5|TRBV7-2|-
CASSLLGVSSNQPQHF
TGTGCCAGCAGCCTACTGGGAGTGAGCAGCAATCAGCCCCAGCATTTT
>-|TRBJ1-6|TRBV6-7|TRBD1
CASSFRDRGPNNSPLHF
TGTGCCAGCAGTTTCAGGGACAGGGGACCGAATAATTCACCCCTCCACTTT
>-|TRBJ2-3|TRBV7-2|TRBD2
CASSLRGGRAPTDTQYF
TGTGCCAGCAGCTTAAGGGGAGGGAGGGCCCCGACAGATACGCAGTATTTT
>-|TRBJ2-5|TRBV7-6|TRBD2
CASSLVISGGQETQYF
TGTGCCAGCAGCTTAGTCATCAGCGGGGGGCAAGAGACCCAGTACTTC
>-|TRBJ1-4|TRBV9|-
CASSPSWAANEKLFF
TGTGCCAGCAGCCCCTCGTGGGCAGCTAATGAAAAACTGTTTTTT
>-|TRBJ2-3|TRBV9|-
CASSVAGAYTDTQYF
TGTGCCAGCAGCGTAGCGGGAGCCTACACAGATACGCAGTATTTT
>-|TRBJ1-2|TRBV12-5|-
CASGNFRGYTF
TGTGCTAGTGGTAATTTCAGAGGCTACACCTTC
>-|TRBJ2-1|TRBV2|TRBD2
CASSGRLARAYNEQFF
TGTGCCAGCAGTGGAAGACTAGCGCGCGCCTACAATGAGCAGTTCTTC
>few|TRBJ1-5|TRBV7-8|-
CASSLEQGMGQPQHF
TGTGCCAGCAGCTTGGAACAGGGAATGGGTCAGCCCCAGCATTTT
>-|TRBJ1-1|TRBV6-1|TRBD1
CASRRGTDTEAFF
TGTGCCAGCAGGAGGGGGACAGACACTGAAGCTTTCTTT
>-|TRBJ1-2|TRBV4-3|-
CASSQGGSSAYGYTF
TGCGCCAGCAGCCAAGGAGGCAGCTCAGCCTATGGCTACACCTTC
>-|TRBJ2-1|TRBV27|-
CASSLFASRNSYNEQFF
TGTGCCAGCAGTTTGTTCGCTAGCCGTAACTCCTACAATGAGCAGTTCTTC
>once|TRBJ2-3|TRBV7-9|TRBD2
CASSQFKLAGGPGTDTQYF
TGTGCCAGCAGCCAGTTTAAACTAGCGGGGGGGCCGGGCACAGATACGCAGTATTTT
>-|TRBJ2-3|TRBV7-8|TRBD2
CASSPSGTSGTLTDTQYF
TGTGCCAGCAGCCCCTCCGGGACTAGCGGGACTTTGACAGATACGCAGTATTTT
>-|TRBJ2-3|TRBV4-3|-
CASSQVGLAGDTQYF
TGCGCCAGCAGCCAAGTTGGCCTAGCTGGAGATACGCAGTATTTT
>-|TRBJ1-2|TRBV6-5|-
CASSYGGENNYGYTF
TGTGCCAGCAGTTACGGCGGGGAGAATAACTATGGCTACACCTTC
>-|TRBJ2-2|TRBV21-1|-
CASSKGDRGGWAGELFF
TGTGCCAGCAGCAAAGGGGACAGGGGAGGTTGGGCCGGGGAGCTGTTTTTT
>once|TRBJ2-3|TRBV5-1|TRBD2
CASSLGASGATDTQYF
TGCGCCAGCAGCTTGGGCGCTAGCGGAGCTACAGATACGCAGTATTTT
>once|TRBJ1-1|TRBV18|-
CASSPQGGPNTEAFF
TGTGCCAGCTCACCACAAGGAGGCCCGAACACTGAAGCTTTCTTT
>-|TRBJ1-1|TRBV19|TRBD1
CASSPLATGINTEAFF
TGTGCCAGTAGCCCACTCGCGACAGGGATAAACACTGAAGCTTTCTTT
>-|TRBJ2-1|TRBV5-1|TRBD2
CASSLAPSGSQDEQFF
TGCGCCAGCAGCTTGGCCCCTAGCGGGAGTCAGGATGAGCAGTTCTTC
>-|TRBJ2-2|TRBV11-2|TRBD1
CASILGQGWTGELFF
TGTGCCAGCATCCTCGGACAGGGGTGGACCGGGGAGCTGTTTTTT
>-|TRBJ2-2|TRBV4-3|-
CASSSDNPNTGELFF
TGCGCCAGCAGCTCGGACAACCCGAACACCGGGGAGCTGTTTTTT
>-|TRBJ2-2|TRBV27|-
CASSYGQNTGELFF
TGTGCCAGCAGTTACGGACAGAACACAGGGGAGCTGTTTTTT
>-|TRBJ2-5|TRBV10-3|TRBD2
CAISEPGLAGEETQYF
TGTGCCATCAGTGAGCCAGGACTAGCGGGGGAAGAGACCCAGTACTTC